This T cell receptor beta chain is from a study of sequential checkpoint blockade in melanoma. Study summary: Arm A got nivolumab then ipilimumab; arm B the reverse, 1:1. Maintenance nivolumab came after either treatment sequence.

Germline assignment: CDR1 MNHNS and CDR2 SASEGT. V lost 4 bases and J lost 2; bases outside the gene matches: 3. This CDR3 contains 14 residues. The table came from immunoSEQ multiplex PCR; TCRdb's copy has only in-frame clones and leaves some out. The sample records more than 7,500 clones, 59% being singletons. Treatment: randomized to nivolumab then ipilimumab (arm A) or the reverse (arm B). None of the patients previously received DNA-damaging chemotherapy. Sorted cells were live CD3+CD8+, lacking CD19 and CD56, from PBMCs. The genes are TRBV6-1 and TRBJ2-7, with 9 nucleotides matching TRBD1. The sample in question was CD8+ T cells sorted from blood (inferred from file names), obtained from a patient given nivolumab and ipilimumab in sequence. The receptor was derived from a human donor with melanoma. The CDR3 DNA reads TGTGCCAGCAGTGGGACAGGGGTTACCTACGAGCAGTACTTC. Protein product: CASSGTGVTYEQYF.